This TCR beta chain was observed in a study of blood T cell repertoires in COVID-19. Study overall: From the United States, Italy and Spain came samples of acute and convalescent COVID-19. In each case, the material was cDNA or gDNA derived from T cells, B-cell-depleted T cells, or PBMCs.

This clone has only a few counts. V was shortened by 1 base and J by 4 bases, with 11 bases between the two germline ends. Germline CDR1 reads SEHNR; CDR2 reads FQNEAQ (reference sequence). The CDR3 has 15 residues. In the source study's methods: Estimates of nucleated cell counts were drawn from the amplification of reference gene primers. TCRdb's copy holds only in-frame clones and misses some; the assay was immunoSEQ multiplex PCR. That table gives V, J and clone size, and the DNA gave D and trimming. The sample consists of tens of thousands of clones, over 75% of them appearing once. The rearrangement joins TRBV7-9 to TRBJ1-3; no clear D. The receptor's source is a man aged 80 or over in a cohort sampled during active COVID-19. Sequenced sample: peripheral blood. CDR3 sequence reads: CASSLGGGSGNTIYF. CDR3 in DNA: TGTGCCAGCAGCTTAGGGGGAGGGAGCGGAAACACCATATATTTT.